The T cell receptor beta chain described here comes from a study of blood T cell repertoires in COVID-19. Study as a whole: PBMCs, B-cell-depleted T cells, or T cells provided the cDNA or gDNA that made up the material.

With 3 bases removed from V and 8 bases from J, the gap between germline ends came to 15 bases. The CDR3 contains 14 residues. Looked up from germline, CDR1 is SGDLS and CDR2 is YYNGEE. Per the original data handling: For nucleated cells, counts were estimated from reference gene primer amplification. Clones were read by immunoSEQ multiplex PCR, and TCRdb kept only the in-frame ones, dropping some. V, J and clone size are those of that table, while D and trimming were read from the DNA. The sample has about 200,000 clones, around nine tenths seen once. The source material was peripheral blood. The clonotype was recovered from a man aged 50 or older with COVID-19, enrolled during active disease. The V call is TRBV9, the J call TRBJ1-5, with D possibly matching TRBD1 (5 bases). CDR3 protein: CASSEAQGGEPQHF. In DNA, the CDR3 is TGTGCCAGCAGCGAGGCCCAGGGAGGGGAGCCCCAGCATTTT.